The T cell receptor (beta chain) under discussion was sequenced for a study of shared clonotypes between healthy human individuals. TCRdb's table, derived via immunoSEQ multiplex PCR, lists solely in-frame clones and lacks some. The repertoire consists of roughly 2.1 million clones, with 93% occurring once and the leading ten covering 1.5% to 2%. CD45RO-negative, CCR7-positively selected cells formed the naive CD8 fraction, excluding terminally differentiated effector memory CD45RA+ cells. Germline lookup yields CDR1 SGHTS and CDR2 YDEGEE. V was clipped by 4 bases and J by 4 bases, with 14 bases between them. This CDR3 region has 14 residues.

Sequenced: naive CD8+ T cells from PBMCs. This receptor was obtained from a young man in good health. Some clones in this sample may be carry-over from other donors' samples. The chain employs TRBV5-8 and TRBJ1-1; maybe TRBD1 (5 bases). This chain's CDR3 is CASSTRVEPTEAFF. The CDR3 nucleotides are TGTGCCAGCAGCACCAGGGTCGAGCCCACTGAAGCTTTCTTT.